Listed below are T cell receptor beta chains from one sample, sequenced in a study of cytomegalovirus exposure and HLA in healthy donors. TCRdb's table, derived via immunoSEQ multiplex PCR, lists solely in-frame clones and lacks some. Of about 130,000 clones in the sample, more than 75% were seen once. The sequenced sample consisted of PBMCs. Every receptor here comes from a woman in her twenties or thirties in good health and CMV-seronegative. CDR3s include the opening cysteine and the closing phenylalanine or tryptophan. The D gene is left open where the match is weak. For some rows the clone size is stated as once, few or many, or as a class when expanded; others skip it.

v_gene: TRBV4-3
j_gene: TRBJ2-7
d_gene: TRBD2
abundance: -
CDR3nt: TGCGCCAGCAGCCAAGCGACTAGCGGGGGCTACGAGCAGTACTTC
CDR3aa: CASSQATSGGYEQYF

v_gene: TRBV15
j_gene: TRBJ2-7
d_gene: TRBD2
abundance: -
CDR3nt: TGTGCCACCAGCAGAGAAAGGACTAGCGGCTCCTACGAGCAGTACTTC
CDR3aa: CATSRERTSGSYEQYF

v_gene: TRBV2
j_gene: TRBJ2-7
d_gene: -
abundance: -
CDR3nt: TGTGCCAGCAGTGGGTTAGCAACCTACGAGCAGTACTTC
CDR3aa: CASSGLATYEQYF

v_gene: TRBV30
j_gene: TRBJ1-5
d_gene: -
abundance: -
CDR3nt: TGTGCCTGGAGTGAAGGGGTCGTGTTTGTTCAGCCCCAGCATTTT
CDR3aa: CAWSEGVVFVQPQHF

v_gene: TRBV28
j_gene: TRBJ1-1
d_gene: TRBD1
abundance: -
CDR3nt: TGTGCCAGCTGCCCATCGGGACAGTCTGTCGCTTTCTTT
CDR3aa: CASCPSGQSVAFF

v_gene: TRBV19
j_gene: TRBJ2-3
d_gene: -
abundance: -
CDR3nt: TGTGCCAGTAGTAGGACACAATTCGCAGATACGCAGTATTTT
CDR3aa: CASSRTQFADTQYF

v_gene: TRBV7-3
j_gene: TRBJ1-2
d_gene: -
abundance: -
CDR3nt: TGTGCCAGCAGCTTAGATGGGAGAGCTAACTATGGCTACACCTTC
CDR3aa: CASSLDGRANYGYTF

v_gene: TRBV4-3
j_gene: TRBJ1-2
d_gene: TRBD1
abundance: -
CDR3nt: TGCGCCAGCAGCCAAGATTTAAGGGGACAGCTGTTCTATGGCTACACCTTC
CDR3aa: CASSQDLRGQLFYGYTF

v_gene: TRBV7-9
j_gene: TRBJ2-7
d_gene: TRBD1
abundance: -
CDR3nt: TGTGCCAGCAGCTCGTCCGGGACAGCCTACGAGCAGTACTTC
CDR3aa: CASSSSGTAYEQYF

v_gene: TRBV7-9
j_gene: TRBJ2-2
d_gene: -
abundance: -
CDR3nt: TGTGCCAGCAGCCCCATATGGACAGATGGGACCGGGGAGCTGTTTTTT
CDR3aa: CASSPIWTDGTGELFF

v_gene: TRBV2
j_gene: TRBJ2-7
d_gene: -
abundance: -
CDR3nt: TGTGCCAGCAAATGGAGCGCGACGGACGAGCAGTACTTC
CDR3aa: CASKWSATDEQYF

v_gene: TRBV9
j_gene: TRBJ1-1
d_gene: -
abundance: -
CDR3nt: TGTGCCAGCAGCGTAGAGGGGGGGCAGGGCTACACTGAAGCTTTCTTT
CDR3aa: CASSVEGGQGYTEAFF

v_gene: TRBV29-1
j_gene: TRBJ2-7
d_gene: -
abundance: -
CDR3nt: TGCAGCGTTGTCGGGCAGGGGGGCTACGAGCAGTACTTC
CDR3aa: CSVVGQGGYEQYF

v_gene: TRBV7-9
j_gene: TRBJ2-6
d_gene: -
abundance: -
CDR3nt: TGTGCCAGCAGCTTAGCGGGGGCAGGGACCGGGGCCAACGTCCTGACTTTC
CDR3aa: CASSLAGAGTGANVLTF

v_gene: TRBV7-9
j_gene: TRBJ2-5
d_gene: TRBD2
abundance: -
CDR3nt: TGTTCCAGCAGCTCCTACCAGGGAGGGGAAGAGACCCAGTACTTC
CDR3aa: CSSSSYQGGEETQYF

v_gene: TRBV6-1
j_gene: TRBJ2-5
d_gene: -
abundance: -
CDR3nt: TGTGCCAGCAGTGAAGTTGGGGGGTTAGAGACCCAGTACTTC
CDR3aa: CASSEVGGLETQYF

v_gene: TRBV27
j_gene: TRBJ2-5
d_gene: TRBD2
abundance: -
CDR3nt: TGTGCCAGCAGTTCGATAGCGGGAGCGGGAGAGACCCAGTACTTC
CDR3aa: CASSSIAGAGETQYF

v_gene: TRBV7-9
j_gene: TRBJ1-2
d_gene: -
abundance: -
CDR3nt: TGTGCCAGCCAGGCAGCCTATGGCTACACCTTC
CDR3aa: CASQAAYGYTF

v_gene: TRBV7-8
j_gene: TRBJ2-1
d_gene: -
abundance: -
CDR3nt: TGTGCCAGCAGCTTAGCGGGGCACTTCAATGAGCAGTTCTTC
CDR3aa: CASSLAGHFNEQFF

v_gene: TRBV2
j_gene: TRBJ1-2
d_gene: TRBD1
abundance: -
CDR3nt: TGTGCCAGCAGTGATAAATCAGGGGGTAACTATGGCCACACCTTC
CDR3aa: CASSDKSGGNYGHTF

v_gene: TRBV5-1
j_gene: TRBJ2-2
d_gene: TRBD2
abundance: -
CDR3nt: TGCGCCAGCAGGACCGGGACTAGCGTCACCGGGGAGCTGTTTTTT
CDR3aa: CASRTGTSVTGELFF

v_gene: TRBV29-1
j_gene: TRBJ2-1
d_gene: TRBD2
abundance: once
CDR3nt: TGCAGCGTTGAAGGTGGGGGCGGGAGGATGGATGAGCAGTTCTTC
CDR3aa: CSVEGGGGRMDEQFF

v_gene: TRBV11-2
j_gene: TRBJ1-5
d_gene: -
abundance: -
CDR3nt: TGTGCCAGCAGCTTAGGTAATAGCAATCAGCCCCAGCATTTT
CDR3aa: CASSLGNSNQPQHF

v_gene: TRBV23-1
j_gene: TRBJ1-2
d_gene: -
abundance: -
CDR3nt: TGCGCCAGCAGTCAATCGAGGTTTGGGGGCGGGGGTGACTATGGCTACACCTTC
CDR3aa: CASSQSRFGGGGDYGYTF

v_gene: TRBV28
j_gene: TRBJ2-3
d_gene: -
abundance: -
CDR3nt: TGTGCCAGCAGTTTACGGGAAGCCGCCGGTGCAGATACGCAGTATTTT
CDR3aa: CASSLREAAGADTQYF

v_gene: TRBV5-1
j_gene: TRBJ2-7
d_gene: -
abundance: -
CDR3nt: TGCGCCAGCAGCTTGGGGCACCAAGGAGACTACGAGCAGTACTTC
CDR3aa: CASSLGHQGDYEQYF

v_gene: TRBV6-5
j_gene: TRBJ1-3
d_gene: TRBD1
abundance: -
CDR3nt: TGTGCCAGCAGTTACTCGGGACAGGGCTTTGGAAACACCATATATTTT
CDR3aa: CASSYSGQGFGNTIYF

v_gene: TRBV7-9
j_gene: TRBJ2-7
d_gene: TRBD2
abundance: -
CDR3nt: TGTGCCAGCAGCCTGAGGGGAACTAGCGGAAGCTCCTACGAGCAGTACTTC
CDR3aa: CASSLRGTSGSSYEQYF

v_gene: TRBV9
j_gene: TRBJ1-1
d_gene: TRBD1
abundance: -
CDR3nt: TGTGCCAGCAGCGGGGGACAGGGGGGGTCCGGTGAAGCTTTCTTT
CDR3aa: CASSGGQGGSGEAFF

v_gene: TRBV19
j_gene: TRBJ2-1
d_gene: TRBD1
abundance: -
CDR3nt: TGTGCCAGTAGTATAGGACAGGGTTTGAGGCATGAGCAGTTCTTC
CDR3aa: CASSIGQGLRHEQFF

v_gene: TRBV7-2
j_gene: TRBJ2-5
d_gene: -
abundance: -
CDR3nt: TGTGCCAGCAGCTTAGGGGCACTTCAAGAGACCCAGTACTTC
CDR3aa: CASSLGALQETQYF

v_gene: TRBV5-8
j_gene: TRBJ1-1
d_gene: -
abundance: -
CDR3nt: TGTGCCAGCAGCTACGGGAACACTGAAGCTTTCTTT
CDR3aa: CASSYGNTEAFF

v_gene: TRBV2
j_gene: TRBJ2-7
d_gene: -
abundance: once
CDR3nt: TGTGCCAGCATGGCAGGGGTCTACGAGCAGTACTTC
CDR3aa: CASMAGVYEQYF

v_gene: TRBV7-9
j_gene: TRBJ1-2
d_gene: -
abundance: -
CDR3nt: TGTGCCAGCAGCTTAGCGCGACGGGGTCAACCCACCTTC
CDR3aa: CASSLARRGQPTF

v_gene: TRBV28
j_gene: TRBJ1-1
d_gene: -
abundance: -
CDR3nt: TGTGCCAGCGCCCCCCCGGGCACTGAAGCTTTCTTT
CDR3aa: CASAPPGTEAFF

v_gene: TRBV13
j_gene: TRBJ1-2
d_gene: TRBD1
abundance: once
CDR3nt: TGTGCCAGCAGCCCGACCAGGGGGCGCGCCGGCTACACCTTC
CDR3aa: CASSPTRGRAGYTF

v_gene: TRBV9
j_gene: TRBJ2-3
d_gene: -
abundance: -
CDR3nt: TGTGCCAGCAGCGTAGCCAGCGGACTGAGCACAGATACGCAGTATTTT
CDR3aa: CASSVASGLSTDTQYF

v_gene: TRBV6-6
j_gene: TRBJ2-7
d_gene: -
abundance: -
CDR3nt: TGTGCCAGCACGCTGACAGGAGAATCCTACGAGCAGTACTTC
CDR3aa: CASTLTGESYEQYF

v_gene: TRBV5-1
j_gene: TRBJ2-1
d_gene: -
abundance: -
CDR3nt: TGCGCCAGCAGCTCGGGGAACAACTACAATGAGCAGTTCTTC
CDR3aa: CASSSGNNYNEQFF

v_gene: TRBV6-5
j_gene: TRBJ1-1
d_gene: -
abundance: once
CDR3nt: TGTGCCAGCAGGGCCCACGTGGGGGCGAACACTGAAGCTTTCTTT
CDR3aa: CASRAHVGANTEAFF

v_gene: TRBV5-4
j_gene: TRBJ2-7
d_gene: TRBD1
abundance: -
CDR3nt: TGTGCCAGCAGCTCCGACAAGGGGACAGACTACGAGCAGTACTTC
CDR3aa: CASSSDKGTDYEQYF

v_gene: TRBV4-1
j_gene: TRBJ2-2
d_gene: TRBD2
abundance: -
CDR3nt: TGCGCCAGCAGCCAAGTATCAGCGGGACCTTCGAACACCGGGGAGCTGTTTTTT
CDR3aa: CASSQVSAGPSNTGELFF

v_gene: TRBV19
j_gene: TRBJ2-5
d_gene: TRBD1
abundance: -
CDR3nt: TGTGCCAGTAGTCTCACGGGCCTCGCTGCCCAGGGGGCTGGGGAGACCCAGTACTTC
CDR3aa: CASSLTGLAAQGAGETQYF

v_gene: TRBV19
j_gene: TRBJ1-5
d_gene: -
abundance: once
CDR3nt: TGTGCCAGTAGTGACCGCGCGTGGGCAGGGGTCCAGCCCCAGCATTTT
CDR3aa: CASSDRAWAGVQPQHF

v_gene: TRBV5-6
j_gene: TRBJ1-2
d_gene: TRBD1
abundance: -
CDR3nt: TGTGCCAGCAGCTTGCTGTCCAGGGGGCTCTATGGCTACACCTTC
CDR3aa: CASSLLSRGLYGYTF

v_gene: TRBV9
j_gene: TRBJ1-6
d_gene: -
abundance: -
CDR3nt: TGTGCCAGCAGCGTAGATAACGGGGCCCTCCACTTT
CDR3aa: CASSVDNGALHF

v_gene: TRBV30
j_gene: TRBJ2-3
d_gene: -
abundance: -
CDR3nt: TGTGCCTGGTCCCCGGGGGATACGCAGTATTTT
CDR3aa: CAWSPGDTQYF

v_gene: TRBV28
j_gene: TRBJ1-5
d_gene: -
abundance: once
CDR3nt: TGTGCCAGCAGTCCGTCAGGTGCGAATCAGCCCCAGCATTTT
CDR3aa: CASSPSGANQPQHF

v_gene: TRBV15
j_gene: TRBJ2-7
d_gene: -
abundance: -
CDR3nt: TGTGCCACCAGCAGTAAGGATAGCGGCCTCTCCTACGAGCAGTACTTC
CDR3aa: CATSSKDSGLSYEQYF

v_gene: TRBV29-1
j_gene: TRBJ2-3
d_gene: TRBD2
abundance: -
CDR3nt: TGCAGCGTCCTGACTAGCGGACTCACAGATACGCAGTATTTT
CDR3aa: CSVLTSGLTDTQYF

v_gene: TRBV28
j_gene: TRBJ2-5
d_gene: TRBD2
abundance: -
CDR3nt: TGTGCCAGCAGTACCGGACTAGCGGGGGGGCGGGAGACCCAGTACTTC
CDR3aa: CASSTGLAGGRETQYF

v_gene: TRBV2
j_gene: TRBJ2-7
d_gene: TRBD1
abundance: -
CDR3nt: TGTGCCAGCAGTGGACAGGGGGGGAACGAGCAGTACTTC
CDR3aa: CASSGQGGNEQYF

v_gene: TRBV7-9
j_gene: TRBJ1-1
d_gene: TRBD1
abundance: -
CDR3nt: TGTGCCAGCAGCCCGGGACAGATTACGAACACTGAAGCTTTCTTT
CDR3aa: CASSPGQITNTEAFF